This TCR beta chain stems from a study of PD-L1 blockade in urothelial cancer. Synthetic TCR analog templates were spiked into all PCRs individually. Assay: immunoSEQ multiplex PCR; the TCRdb copy retains only in-frame clones and omits some. This sample has roughly 25,000 clones, with less than 90% found just once. This CDR3 is 14 amino acids long. CDR1 LNHDA and CDR2 SQIVND come from the germline V gene (reference sequence). Trimming stripped 7 bases from V and 4 bases from J, with 16 bases between. The TCR comes from a man aged 65-85 years with urothelial cancer. This sample comprised PBMCs, obtained around atezolizumab (anti-PD-L1) treatment. The V and J genes are TRBV19 and TRBJ1-2; no firm D call. This CDR3 is CASKSAGTSYGYTF. The CDR3 nucleotides are TGTGCCAGTAAGTCGGCAGGCACATCCTATGGCTACACCTTC.